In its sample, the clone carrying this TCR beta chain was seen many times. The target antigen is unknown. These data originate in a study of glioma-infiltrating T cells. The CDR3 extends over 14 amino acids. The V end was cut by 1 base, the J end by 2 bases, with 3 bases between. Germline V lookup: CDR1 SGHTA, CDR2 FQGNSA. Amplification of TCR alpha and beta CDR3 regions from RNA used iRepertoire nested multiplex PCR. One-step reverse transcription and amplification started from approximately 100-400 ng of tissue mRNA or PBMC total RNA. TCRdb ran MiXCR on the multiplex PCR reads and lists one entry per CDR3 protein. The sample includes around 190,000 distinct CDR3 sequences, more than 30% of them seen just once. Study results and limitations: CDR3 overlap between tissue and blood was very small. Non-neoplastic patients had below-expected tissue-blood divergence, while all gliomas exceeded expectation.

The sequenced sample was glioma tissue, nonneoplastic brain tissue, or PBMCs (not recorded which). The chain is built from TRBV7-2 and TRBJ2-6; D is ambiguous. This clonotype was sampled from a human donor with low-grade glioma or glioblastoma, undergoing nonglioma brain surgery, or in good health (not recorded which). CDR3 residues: CASSLGTGANVLTF. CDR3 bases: TGTGCCAGCAGCTTAGGAACTGGGGCCAACGTCCTGACTTTC.